This T cell receptor beta chain was sequenced for a study of blood T cell repertoires in acute mononucleosis (dated by TCRdb to the early 2020s). General notes on the study: Acute-phase samples, which represented the primary response, were collected within 2 weeks of symptom onset. The mean blood EBV load was about 3.8 log10 genome copies per million B cells in acute infection and over 2 at convalescence. In the acute phase, YVL-BR-specific cells accounted for a mean of approximately 2.3% of blood CD8 T cells, and GLC-BM-specific cells for a mean of about 1.1%.

Study-wide findings and limitations: Just approximately 9.3% of the unique acute clonotypes remained in convalescence, but these persisting clonotypes accounted for most of the response, and new, diverse de novo clonotypes seemingly replaced the other acute clonotypes. In TCR repertoire selection for BRLF1 (YVL-BR), TCRalpha CDR3 motifs had a dominant role, while TCRbeta had a minimal role. Low acute-to-convalescent clonotype overlap might partly reflect sampling error, because only a fraction of each donor's blood was analyzed. The cohort comprised only a few donors, so group averages rested on very few individuals.

Per the publication, the time point label means: acute infectious mononucleosis, at clinical presentation within 2 weeks of symptom onset (visit 1). Over the course of primary infection, this study followed CD8 T cell responses against two immunodominant EBV epitopes, BRLF1 109 (YVL-BR) and BMLF1 280 (GLC-BM). A positive serum heterophile antibody test together with EBV viral capsid antigen-specific IgM pointed to primary EBV infection. As a first step, magnetic positive selection (MACS) was used to enrich total CD8 T cells from the PBMCs. A FACSAria III was used to sort live CD3+ CD8+ tetramer+ cells to a purity above 95%. Cell sorting used a PE-conjugated tetramer carrying the BRLF1 109-117 peptide. TCR repertoires of EBV epitope-specific CD8 T cells were deep-sequenced directly ex vivo after tetramer sorting, at acute infection and at convalescence. The donors were three individuals between roughly 18 and 29 years old who had clinical acute infectious mononucleosis and laboratory evidence of primary EBV infection. Heparinized peripheral blood was drawn at clinical presentation with mononucleosis symptoms and again about 6 months later. PBMCs were isolated by Ficoll-Paque density gradient centrifugation.

This clone was seen ten or more times. Base qualities are not provided; no much larger clone lies one nucleotide away. CDR1 and CDR2 are read off the germline V gene as SGHTA and FQGTGA. V drops 1 base and J drops 9 bases, leaving 14 bases in between. There are 14 amino acids in the CDR3, from cysteine to phenylalanine inclusive. Left in the record is the CDR3 DNA by itself, 42 bases read in frame from the first base. For TCR profiling, total RNA from at least 8,000 sorted tetramer+ CD8 T cells was reverse transcribed into cDNA. PCR with primers that anneal to V and J regions amplified CDR3 regions and added unique molecular identifiers to track templates. TCRalpha and TCRbeta chains were profiled using the immunoSEQ platform, including its sequencing and error-correction standards. As for the authors' bioinformatics: Clonal copy numbers were corrected for sequencing and PCR errors, and CDR3s were defined according to IMGT conventions. Analysis was limited to productive rearrangements and used immunoSEQ Analyzer versions 2.0 and 3.0, and gene-pairing frequencies were further processed in Microsoft Excel. Circos plots were used to visualize V-J pairings, and MEME plus a custom motifSearch program were used to find CDR3 motifs. The probability of generation of TCR sequences was calculated using the OLGA algorithm. Clonotypes found at both visits were termed persistent, clonotypes found only in the acute phase were termed nonpersistent, and clonotypes found only at convalescence were termed de novo. Any amino acid clonotype used by more than one donor was defined as a public TCR. TCRdb's version of the immuneACCESS table is confined to in-frame rearrangements and falls short of the full clone set. An unresolved V gene accounts for under half of the shortfall where checked; the remainder is of unknown origin. V and J calls and clone size are as listed in that table; D and trimming were resolved from the DNA. The sample includes 6,000 to 8,500 clones, with less than 30% observed a single time. In total, the top ten clones hold around 30% of the sample.

The input for sequencing was EBV YVL epitope tetramer+ CD8+ T cells sorted from PBMCs, taken during acute infectious mononucleosis. This specimen's cell subset or site label, interpreted: CD8 T cells binding a tetramer with EBV BRLF1 109-117 peptide (YVL-BR). The chain is made from TRBV7-3 and TRBJ2-3; the D gene is possibly TRBD1 or TRBD2, with 6 bases matching each. This TCR derives from a woman aged 18-29 years with infectious mononucleosis caused by EBV. The nucleotides are TGTGCCAGCAGCTTAATAGTGTCGGGGGCGACGCAGTATTTT. Its amino acids are CASSLIVSGATQYF.